Below, one T cell receptor (beta chain) is given with its context. The same CDR3 can be traced to other DNA sequences in this sample. This record belongs to a study of T cell changes during pregnancy in multiple sclerosis. Germline CDR1 and CDR2: SEHNR and FQNEAQ (reference sequence). V lost 3 bases and J 1 base, leaving 4 bases between the germline ends. The CDR3 extends over 12 amino acids. Sequencing was performed with immunoSEQ multiplex PCR; in TCRdb, only in-frame clones are kept and a portion is missing. In the table there are roughly 60,000 clones, 90% to 95% of which are singletons. This receptor was obtained from a female donor with multiple sclerosis, enrolled in a pregnancy study. Sequencing was performed on CD4+ T cells from peripheral blood mononuclear cells, taken in the first trimester of pregnancy. The chain recombines TRBV7-9 with TRBJ2-7; D is unclear. The DNA of the CDR3 is TGTGCCAGCAGCTTCAGTTCCTACGAGCAGTACTTC. This codes for CASSFSSYEQYF.